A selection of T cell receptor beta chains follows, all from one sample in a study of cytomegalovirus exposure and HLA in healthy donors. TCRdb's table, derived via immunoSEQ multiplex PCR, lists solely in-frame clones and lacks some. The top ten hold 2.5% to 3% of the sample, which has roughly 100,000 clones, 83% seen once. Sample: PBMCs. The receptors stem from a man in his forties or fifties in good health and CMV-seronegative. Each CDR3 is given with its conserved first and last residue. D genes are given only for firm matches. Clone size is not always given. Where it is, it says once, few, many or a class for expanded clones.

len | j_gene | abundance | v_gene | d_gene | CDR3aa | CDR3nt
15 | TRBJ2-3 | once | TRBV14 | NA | CASSRLEVAADTQYF | TGTGCCAGCAGCCGTCTTGAGGTCGCTGCAGATACGCAGTATTTT
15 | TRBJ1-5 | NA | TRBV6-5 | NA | CASSYSRERQGPQHF | TGTGCCAGCAGTTACTCGCGGGAGAGGCAGGGGCCCCAGCATTTT
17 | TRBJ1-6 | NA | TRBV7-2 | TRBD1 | CASSLVGTDTYNSPLHF | TGTGCCAGCAGCTTAGTGGGGACAGATACCTATAATTCACCCCTCCACTTT
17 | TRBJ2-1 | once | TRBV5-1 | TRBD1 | CASSSTGAPSSYNEQFF | TGCGCCAGCAGCTCTACAGGGGCCCCAAGCTCCTACAATGAGCAGTTCTTC
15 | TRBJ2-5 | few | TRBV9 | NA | CASSVGGGPQETQYF | TGTGCCAGCAGCGTAGGGGGGGGCCCCCAAGAGACCCAGTACTTC
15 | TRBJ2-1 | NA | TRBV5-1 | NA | CASRGGRGSYNEQFF | TGCGCCAGCAGGGGAGGCAGAGGATCCTACAATGAGCAGTTCTTC
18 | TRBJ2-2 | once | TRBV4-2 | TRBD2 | CASSQGNSGGLKTGELFF | TGTGCCAGCAGCCAAGGTAATAGCGGGGGCCTTAAGACCGGGGAGCTGTTTTTT
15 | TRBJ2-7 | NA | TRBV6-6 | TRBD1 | CASRADRGLFYEQYF | TGTGCCAGCAGAGCCGACAGGGGGCTTTTCTACGAGCAGTACTTC
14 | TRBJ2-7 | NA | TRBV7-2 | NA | CASSSSVNSYEQYF | TGTGCCAGCAGCTCCTCAGTAAACTCCTACGAGCAGTACTTC
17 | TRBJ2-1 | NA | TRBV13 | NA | CASSSYRDTKNYNEQFF | TGTGCCAGCAGCTCCTACCGGGACACCAAAAACTACAATGAGCAGTTCTTC
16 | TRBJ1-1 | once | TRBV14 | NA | CASSPHGRGVNTEAFF | TGTGCCAGCAGCCCCCACGGGCGGGGAGTGAACACTGAAGCTTTCTTT
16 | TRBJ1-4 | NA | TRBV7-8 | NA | CASSSQNAATNEKLFF | TGTGCCAGCAGCTCACAGAACGCAGCAACTAATGAAAAACTGTTTTTT
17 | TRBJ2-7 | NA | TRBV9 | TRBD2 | CASSEGLAGGAAYEQYF | TGTGCCAGCAGCGAGGGACTAGCGGGGGGGGCGGCCTACGAGCAGTACTTC
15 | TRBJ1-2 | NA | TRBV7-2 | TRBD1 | CASSLPGQGLRGYTF | TGTGCCAGCAGCCTCCCGGGACAGGGTCTGAGAGGCTACACCTTC
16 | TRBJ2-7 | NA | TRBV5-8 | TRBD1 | CASSPGPGQGTYEQYF | TGTGCCAGCAGCCCGGGTCCGGGACAGGGAACCTACGAGCAGTACTTC
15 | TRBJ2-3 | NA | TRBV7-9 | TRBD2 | CASSLRRGATDTQYF | TGTGCCAGCAGCTTAAGGCGGGGGGCCACAGATACGCAGTATTTT
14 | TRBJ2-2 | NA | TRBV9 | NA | CASSVGPGTGELFF | TGTGCCAGCAGCGTAGGTCCAGGCACCGGGGAGCTGTTTTTT
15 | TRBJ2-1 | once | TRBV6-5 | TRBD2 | CASSTGLAGVSGQFF | TGTGCCAGCAGCACCGGACTAGCGGGGGTATCGGGGCAGTTCTTC
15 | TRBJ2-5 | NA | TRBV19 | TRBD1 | CASSRGQGVGETQYF | TGTGCCAGTAGTAGGGGACAGGGGGTCGGAGAGACCCAGTACTTC
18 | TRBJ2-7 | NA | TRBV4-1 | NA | CASSQGTGVKLTAYEQYF | TGCGCCAGCAGCCAAGGCACGGGAGTGAAATTAACTGCCTACGAGCAGTACTTC
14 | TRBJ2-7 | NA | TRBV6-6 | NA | CASSGAGATYEQYF | TGTGCCAGCAGCGGGGCAGGGGCAACCTACGAGCAGTACTTC
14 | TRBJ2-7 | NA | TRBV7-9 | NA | CASSPPQGRNEQYF | TGTGCCAGCAGCCCCCCCCAGGGTCGTAACGAGCAGTACTTC
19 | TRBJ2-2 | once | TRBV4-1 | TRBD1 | CASSKTGTGELGGTGELFF | TGCGCCAGCAGCAAGACCGGGACAGGGGAACTTGGGGGCACCGGGGAGCTGTTTTTT
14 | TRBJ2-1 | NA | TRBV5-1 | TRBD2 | CASSFSGGVNEQFF | TGCGCCAGCAGCTTTAGCGGGGGCGTAAATGAGCAGTTCTTC
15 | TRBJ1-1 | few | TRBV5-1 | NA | CASSWTAISNTEAFF | TGCGCCAGCAGCTGGACAGCTATATCGAACACTGAAGCTTTCTTT
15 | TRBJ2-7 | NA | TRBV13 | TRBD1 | CASSSRRDSYYEQYF | TGTGCCAGCAGCTCCCGAAGGGACAGTTACTACGAGCAGTACTTC
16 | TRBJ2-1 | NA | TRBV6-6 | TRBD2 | CASSKASGGAWDEQFF | TGTGCCAGCAGCAAGGCAAGCGGGGGGGCTTGGGATGAGCAGTTCTTC
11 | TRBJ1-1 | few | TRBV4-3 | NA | CASSHGSEAFF | TGCGCCAGCAGCCACGGGAGTGAAGCTTTCTTT
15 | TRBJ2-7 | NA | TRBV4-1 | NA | CASSQIGGRAYEQYF | TGCGCCAGCAGCCAGATAGGAGGGCGAGCCTACGAGCAGTACTTC
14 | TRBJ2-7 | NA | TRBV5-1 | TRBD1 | CASSSGQGSYEQYF | TGCGCCAGCAGCTCTGGACAGGGCTCCTACGAGCAGTACTTC
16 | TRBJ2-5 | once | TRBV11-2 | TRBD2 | CASSLDLAGGLETQYF | TGTGCCAGCAGCTTAGATCTAGCGGGGGGGCTGGAGACCCAGTACTTC
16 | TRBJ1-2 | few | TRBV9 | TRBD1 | CASSVDLVGGSYGYTF | TGTGCCAGCAGCGTAGATCTGGTAGGGGGCTCCTATGGCTACACCTTC
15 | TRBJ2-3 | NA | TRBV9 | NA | CASSVFTVSTDTQYF | TGTGCCAGCAGCGTATTTACGGTCAGCACAGATACGCAGTATTTT
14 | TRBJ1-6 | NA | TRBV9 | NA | CASSVGQNNSPLHF | TGTGCCAGCAGCGTAGGGCAGAATAATTCACCCCTCCACTTT
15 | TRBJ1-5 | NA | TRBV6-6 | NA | CASSASNNQGQPQHF | TGTGCCAGCAGCGCCAGCAATAACCAGGGCCAGCCCCAGCATTTT
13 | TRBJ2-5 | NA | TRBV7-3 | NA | CASSLTVAEPRYF | TGTGCCAGCAGCTTAACGGTAGCAGAGCCTCGATACTTC
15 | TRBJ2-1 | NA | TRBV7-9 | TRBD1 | CASSLWTGRENEQFF | TGTGCCAGCAGCTTATGGACAGGGCGTGAGAATGAGCAGTTCTTC
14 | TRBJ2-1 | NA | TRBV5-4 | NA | CASSLSSSVNEQFF | TGTGCCAGCAGCTTATCTTCTTCGGTCAATGAGCAGTTCTTC
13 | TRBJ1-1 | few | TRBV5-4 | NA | CASSLQQNTEAFF | TGTGCCAGCAGTTTACAGCAGAACACTGAAGCTTTCTTT
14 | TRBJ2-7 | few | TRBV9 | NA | CASSGHREGLEQYF | TGTGCCAGCAGCGGTCACAGGGAGGGGCTCGAGCAGTACTTC
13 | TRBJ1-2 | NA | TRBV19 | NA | CASSPHVRYGYTF | TGTGCCAGTAGTCCTCACGTTCGGTATGGCTACACCTTC
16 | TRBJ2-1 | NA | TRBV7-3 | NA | CASSSTRANRYNEQFF | TGTGCCAGCAGCTCGACGCGAGCGAATCGCTACAATGAGCAGTTCTTC
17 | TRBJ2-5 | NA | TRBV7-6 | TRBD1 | CASSFFAGTAYQETQYF | TGTGCCAGCAGCTTCTTTGCCGGGACAGCTTACCAAGAGACCCAGTACTTC
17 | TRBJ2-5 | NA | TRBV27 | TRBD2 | CASSSGLAGGTQETQYF | TGTGCCAGCAGCTCGGGACTAGCGGGGGGTACCCAAGAGACCCAGTACTTC
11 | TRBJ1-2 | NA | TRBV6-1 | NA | CASSLYYGYTF | TGTGCCAGCAGTTTATACTATGGCTACACCTTC
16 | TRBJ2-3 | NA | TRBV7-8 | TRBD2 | CASSSRTSGLTDTQYF | TGTGCCAGCAGCTCGCGGACTAGCGGGTTAACAGATACGCAGTATTTT
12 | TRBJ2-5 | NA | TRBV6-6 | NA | CASSYSGATQYF | TGTGCCAGCAGTTACTCGGGCGCGACCCAGTACTTC
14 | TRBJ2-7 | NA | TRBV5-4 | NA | CASSLETGLDEQYF | TGTGCCAGCAGCTTGGAAACGGGGTTAGATGAGCAGTACTTC
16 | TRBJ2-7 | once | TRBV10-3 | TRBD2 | CAISESAGTSLYEQYF | TGTGCCATCAGTGAGTCTGCGGGGACTAGTCTCTACGAGCAGTACTTC
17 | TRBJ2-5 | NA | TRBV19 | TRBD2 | CASSTPTSGGSQETQYF | TGTGCCAGTAGTACCCCGACTAGCGGGGGGTCTCAAGAGACCCAGTACTTC